This entry is about one TCR beta chain. What it recognizes is unknown. This entry is derived from a study of shared clonotypes between healthy human individuals. Overall study results and limits: Only blood was sampled, and tissue TCR repertoires likely differ from blood ones.

The germline CDR1 and CDR2 sequences are KGHSH and LQKENI. CDR3 length equals 15 residues. V lost 4 bases and J lost 8; bases outside the gene matches: 9. As processed by the authors: ImmunoSEQ output held junction-only sequences without quality scores, so filtering differed. The data were produced by immunoSEQ multiplex PCR, yet TCRdb's version contains in-frame clones alone and is incomplete. Clonal size and the V and J genes are those of that table, whereas D and trimming came from the DNA. The sample contains about 490,000 clones, approximately 79% of which appear only once. This receptor was taken from a middle-aged woman in good health. Some clones in this sample may be carry-over from other donors' samples. The sequenced material came from PBMCs. The J gene is TRBJ2-4, the V gene TRBV18; 9 bases align to TRBD1. The CDR3 spells CASSQSTGGMDIQYF. The CDR3 bases are TGTGCCAGCTCACAATCGACAGGGGGTATGGACATTCAGTACTTC.